These 9 T cell receptor beta chains were all obtained from the same sample, sequenced in a study of blood T cell repertoires in COVID-19. Sequenced by immunoSEQ multiplex PCR; TCRdb stores in-frame clones only, minus some. The sample consists of some 250,000 clones, about 87% of them appearing once. Input material: peripheral blood. The receptors come from a woman in her fifties or sixties with COVID-19, enrolled during active disease.

The chain has TRBV18 and TRBJ1-1; the match to TRBD1 covers 7 bases. This CDR3 contains 13 residues. V was clipped by 3 bases and J by 6 bases; unmatched bases: 4. Germline loops: CDR1 KGHSH, CDR2 LQKENI. The CDR3 coding sequence is TGTGCCAGCTCACCCGACAGGGTCCCTGAAGCTTTCTTT. It translates to CASSPDRVPEAFF.

The rearrangement uses TRBV7-3 and TRBJ2-7; perhaps TRBD1 as D (5 bases). Trimming stripped 10 bases from V and 6 bases from J, with 16 bases between. The CDR3 runs to 12 residues. Per the germline V gene, CDR1 is SGHTA and CDR2 is FQGTGA. The CDR3 DNA is TGTGCCACTCCCAAACAGGTTTCCGAGCAGTACTTC. It yields the protein CATPKQVSEQYF.

This sequence joins TRBV12-3 or TRBV12-4 and TRBJ2-3; D is ambiguous. The CDR3 runs to 12 residues. The ends were cut back, 1 base at V and 6 bases at J, with 5 bases in the middle. CDR3 nucleotides: TGTGCCAGCAGTTTAGTGGAGGATACGCAGTATTTT. Translation gives CASSLVEDTQYF.

This clone showed up just once. The chain has TRBV10-3 and TRBJ2-7, with TRBD2 identical over 13 bases. The germline CDR1 and CDR2 sequences are ENHRY and SYGVKD. V lost 9 bases and J lost 1; bases outside the gene matches: 3. CDR3 size: 14 residues. As DNA, the CDR3 is TGTGCCATGGGGGGACTAGCGGGATCCTACGAGCAGTACTTC. This sequence encodes CAMGGLAGSYEQYF.

This CDR3 reads CASSLEGQGVGTIYF. DNA of the CDR3: TGTGCCAGCAGCTTAGAGGGACAGGGCGTCGGCACCATATATTTT. The chain carries TRBV5-4 and TRBJ1-3; 9 bases are shared with TRBD1. Germline V gene data show CDR1 as SGHNT and CDR2 as YYREEE (reference sequence). J was trimmed by 9 bases and V by 2 bases; bases with no gene match: 9. The CDR3 is 15 amino acids.

The DNA for the CDR3 is TGTGCCAGCCCTGGACAGGGGTTCACTGAAGCTTTCTTT. Its protein is CASPGQGFTEAFF. The chain recombines TRBV6-5 with TRBJ1-1; 9 positions match TRBD1. Looked up from germline, CDR1 is MNHEY and CDR2 is SVGAGI. This CDR3 has 13 amino acids. V dropped 8 bases and J dropped 4; count of bases not matched to a gene: 5.

The chain links TRBV5-1 to TRBJ1-4, with TRBD1 matching over 8 bases. CDR1 and CDR2 (germline): SGHRS, YFSETQ. CDR3 length: 14 residues. The V segment lost 3 bases and the J segment 8 bases; nucleotides outside the gene matches: 6. CDR3 DNA: TGCGCCAGCAGCTCGGACAGGGCGGGGGAAAAACTGTTTTTT. It encodes CASSSDRAGEKLFF.

The V call is TRBV19, the J call TRBJ2-7; possible D gene TRBD2, 5 bases. The V end was cut by 2 bases, the J end by 4 bases, with 18 bases between. There are 16 residues in the CDR3. CDR1 and CDR2 (germline): LNHDA, SQIVND (reference sequence). The chain's CDR3 is CASSITGSLMVYEQYF. CDR3 coding DNA: TGTGCCAGTAGTATAACGGGATCCCTCATGGTATACGAGCAGTACTTC.

This chain connects TRBV25-1 to TRBJ1-2; D not resolved. The CDR3 sequence is 12 residues long. V gave up 4 bases and J gave up 4 bases, with 7 bases separating them. CDR1 MGHDK and CDR2 SYGVNS come from the germline V gene. The CDR3 nucleotides read TGTGCCAGCAGTGCGGTCCGCTATGGCTACACCTTC. It translates to CASSAVRYGYTF.